This T cell receptor (beta chain) originates from a study of cytomegalovirus exposure and HLA in healthy donors (dated by TCRdb to the late 2010s). Context from the whole study: According to a later analysis, the 100 to 150 validation repertoires were produced on the same platform as the approximately 690 repertoires of the first cohort. The study aimed to test whether signatures of past pathogen exposure could be identified by cataloging public T cell receptors. High-throughput TCR immunosequencing, statistical association of individual TCRs with disease status, and machine learning were combined to predict cytomegalovirus infection status. In addition to the first cohort of roughly 700 subjects, a separate validation cohort of over 90 different subjects was used.

With regard to this clone: Its antigen target is currently unknown. Base qualities were left out, and no much larger clone turns up one base away.

Overall results and qualifications from the work: In a later analysis, TCRs clustered in the first cohort were found to also tend to co-occur in the approximately 120 validation repertoires, with approximately 94% of cluster scores above 0. The study gave a list of 150 to 200 TCR beta chains associated with cytomegalovirus. A few of the identified cytomegalovirus-associated TCR beta chains were confirmed in vitro to be specific for cytomegalovirus antigens. It was suggested by the authors that the approach could potentially be generalized to other disease states and immunological phenotypes. The validation cohort had no HLA typing available for a later analysis, so co-occurrence within that cohort was assessed over all 120 or so repertoires. Cytomegalovirus status was reported to be diagnosed by the classifier with high specificity and sensitivity in both the original and validation cohorts. While some public TCRs were present in many individuals, most TCR sequences turned up only very rarely across donors.

The donors belonged to the validation cohort of about 110 subjects, which was separate from the 666-subject first cohort. Receptor libraries were prepared by the immunoSEQ multiplex PCR assay. As for the original processing: A statistical classification framework was developed to diagnose cytomegalovirus status using the catalog of TCR beta chain sequences. Sourced from immuneACCESS, this table was stored by TCRdb with only in-frame sequences that have V and J called. A share of the clones is absent; for the studies checked, an unresolved V gene accounts for under half, and the remainder has no known explanation. V and J calls and clone size are those listed in that table; D and trimming were worked out from the DNA. Counted in this sample were approximately 260,000 clones; 80% to 90% of them appeared once. The ten largest clones take up approximately 1% of the sample. The sequenced sample was PBMCs. This receptor was obtained from a woman aged 18-35 years in good health and CMV-seronegative.

CDR3 region: CAISNYRGDTEAFF. The nucleotide sequence is TGTGCCATCAGTAACTACAGGGGGGACACTGAAGCTTTCTTT. In this chain, TRBV10-3 is recombined with TRBJ1-1; TRBD1 matches 8 bases in the middle. CDR1 and CDR2, looked up from the germline V gene, are ENHRY and SYGVKD. The CDR3 sequence holds 14 residues, the cysteine and phenylalanine included. The DNA shown is the 42-base CDR3, in frame from base 1. Trimming removed 5 bases from V and 3 bases from J; the gene matches leave 5 bases unexplained.